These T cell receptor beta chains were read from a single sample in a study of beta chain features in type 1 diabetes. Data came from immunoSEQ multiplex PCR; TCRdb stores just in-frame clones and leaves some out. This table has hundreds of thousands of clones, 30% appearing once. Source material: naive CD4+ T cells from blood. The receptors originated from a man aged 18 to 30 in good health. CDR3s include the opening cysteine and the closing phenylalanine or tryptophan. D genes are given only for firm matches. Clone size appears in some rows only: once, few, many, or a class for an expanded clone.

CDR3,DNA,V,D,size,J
CASSPTYGANVLTF,TGTGCCAGCAGCCCCACGTACGGGGCCAACGTCCTGACTTTC,TRBV27,NA,NA,TRBJ2-6
CASSEPENTEAFF,TGTGCCAGCAGTGAGCCCGAGAACACTGAAGCTTTCTTT,TRBV2,NA,NA,TRBJ1-1
CAWNPGPDTQYF,TGTGCCTGGAACCCGGGGCCAGATACGCAGTATTTT,TRBV30,NA,few,TRBJ2-3
CASRTSSGQAGTEAFF,TGTGCCAGCAGAACTTCATCGGGACAGGCGGGGACTGAAGCTTTCTTT,TRBV7-8,TRBD1,NA,TRBJ1-1
CASRGNNSGYTF,TGTGCCAGCAGGGGGAATAACTCTGGCTACACCTTC,TRBV7-9,NA,few,TRBJ1-2
CASSLATDTQYF,TGTGCCAGCAGCTTAGCAACAGATACGCAGTATTTT,TRBV7-2,NA,few,TRBJ2-3
CASSFQRDEQFF,TGTGCCAGCAGCTTTCAGCGCGATGAGCAGTTCTTC,TRBV7-9,NA,few,TRBJ2-1
CASSLLTGVYNEQFF,TGTGCCAGCAGCTTGCTGACAGGGGTCTACAATGAGCAGTTCTTC,TRBV5-4,TRBD1,once,TRBJ2-1
CASSIGAQETQYF,TGTGCCTCCTCCATCGGGGCCCAAGAGACCCAGTACTTC,TRBV11-2,NA,NA,TRBJ2-5
CASSLDRRQGSYGYTF,TGTGCCAGCAGCTTAGATCGGCGCCAGGGGTCCTATGGCTACACCTTC,TRBV11-2,NA,NA,TRBJ1-2
CASSVGLAGVSEQFF,TGTGCCAGCAGCGTTGGACTAGCGGGAGTAAGTGAGCAGTTCTTC,TRBV9,TRBD2,NA,TRBJ2-1
CASTRTGYEQFF,TGTGCCTCCACCCGGACAGGTTATGAGCAGTTCTTC,TRBV30,TRBD1,NA,TRBJ2-1
CASAEKAKNIQYF,TGTGCCAGCGCTGAAAAAGCCAAAAACATTCAGTACTTC,TRBV6-6,NA,NA,TRBJ2-4
CAWSQISGSRETQYF,TGTGCCTGGAGCCAGATTAGCGGGAGCCGAGAGACCCAGTACTTC,TRBV30,TRBD2,few,TRBJ2-5
CASRTGLADQETQYF,TGCGCCAGCAGAACGGGACTAGCGGACCAAGAGACCCAGTACTTC,TRBV5-1,TRBD2,NA,TRBJ2-5
CASSLGSEETQYF,TGCGCCAGCAGCTTGGGGTCCGAAGAGACCCAGTACTTC,TRBV5-1,NA,NA,TRBJ2-5
CASTSWTVSTGELFF,TGTGCCAGCACCAGCTGGACAGTGAGCACCGGGGAGCTGTTTTTT,TRBV2,NA,NA,TRBJ2-2
CASSPRGSGYYEQYF,TGTGCCAGCAGCCCCCGAGGTAGCGGGTACTACGAGCAGTACTTC,TRBV7-2,TRBD2,once,TRBJ2-7
CASSVIPGRNEQFF,TGTGCCAGCAGTGTAATCCCGGGCCGCAATGAGCAGTTCTTC,TRBV2,NA,few,TRBJ2-1
CASSAGQGITTDTQYF,TGTGCCAGCAGCGCGGGACAGGGGATTACCACAGATACGCAGTATTTT,TRBV2,TRBD1,NA,TRBJ2-3
CASSLGLAGPRDEQFF,TGTGCCAGCAGTTTAGGTCTAGCGGGCCCCAGGGATGAGCAGTTCTTC,TRBV27,TRBD2,once,TRBJ2-1
CAWSSGYGLEQYF,TGTGCCTGGAGCTCTGGGTATGGGTTAGAGCAGTACTTC,TRBV30,NA,NA,TRBJ2-7
CSVQEGLKETQYF,TGCAGCGTACAGGAGGGCCTTAAAGAGACCCAGTACTTC,TRBV29-1,NA,NA,TRBJ2-5
CASRVAGGHEQFF,TGTGCCAGCAGGGTGGCAGGGGGGCATGAGCAGTTCTTC,TRBV25-1,NA,NA,TRBJ2-1
CAWSVGRATYNEQFF,TGTGCCTGGAGTGTGGGCAGGGCCACCTACAATGAGCAGTTCTTC,TRBV30,NA,NA,TRBJ2-1
CASSQDNGEQFF,TGTGCCAGCAGCCAAGATAACGGAGAGCAGTTCTTC,TRBV4-2,NA,NA,TRBJ2-1
CAWDNRGNQPQHF,TGTGCCTGGGATAACAGGGGCAATCAGCCCCAGCATTTT,TRBV30,NA,few,TRBJ1-5
CAWSAGAEAFF,TGTGCCTGGAGTGCTGGGGCTGAAGCTTTCTTT,TRBV30,NA,few,TRBJ1-1
CASSEATSGEQFF,TGTGCCAGCAGTGAAGCGACTAGTGGTGAGCAGTTCTTC,TRBV2,NA,NA,TRBJ2-1
CAWSRGQSNQPQHF,TGTGCCTGGAGTCGTGGACAGAGCAATCAGCCCCAGCATTTT,TRBV30,NA,NA,TRBJ1-5
CASSARGYTEAFF,TGTGCCAGCAGCGCTAGGGGGTACACTGAAGCTTTCTTT,TRBV7-9,NA,NA,TRBJ1-1
CAWSPRLSGEAFF,TGTGCCTGGAGTCCAAGACTGAGTGGGGAAGCTTTCTTT,TRBV30,NA,NA,TRBJ1-1
CASRTRSGRTHEQYF,TGTGCAAGTCGCACCCGAAGCGGGAGGACCCACGAGCAGTACTTC,TRBV12-2,NA,NA,TRBJ2-7
CASSVDRAGGEETQYF,TGTGCCAGCAGCGTAGATCGAGCGGGAGGTGAAGAGACCCAGTACTTC,TRBV9,TRBD2,NA,TRBJ2-5
CASSSQWTDTQYF,TGTGCCAGCAGTTCCCAGTGGACAGATACGCAGTATTTT,TRBV6-6,NA,few,TRBJ2-3
CATSIPGQPNEKLFF,TGTGCCACCAGCATACCCGGCCAACCGAATGAAAAACTGTTTTTT,TRBV15,NA,NA,TRBJ1-4
CASSQDLGEGPDTQYF,TGCGCCAGCAGCCAAGATCTTGGGGAGGGCCCAGATACGCAGTATTTT,TRBV4-3,TRBD2,few,TRBJ2-3
CSVWDGTNTEAFF,TGCAGCGTGTGGGACGGAACGAACACTGAAGCTTTCTTT,TRBV29-1,NA,few,TRBJ1-1
CSVGSGTRHEQYF,TGCAGCGTCGGGTCCGGGACACGACACGAGCAGTACTTC,TRBV29-1,NA,few,TRBJ2-7
CAFRLDLDGGDEQFF,TGTGCCTTCCGACTGGATCTAGACGGGGGTGATGAGCAGTTCTTC,TRBV30,NA,NA,TRBJ2-1
CASSLGIESSGANVLTF,TGCGCCAGCAGCTTGGGGATTGAGAGCTCTGGGGCCAACGTCCTGACTTTC,TRBV5-1,NA,NA,TRBJ2-6
CASSRSHNEQFF,TGTGCCAGCAGCCGGTCCCACAATGAGCAGTTCTTC,TRBV7-9,NA,NA,TRBJ2-1
CASSARTGGEQYF,TGTGCCAGCAGCGCCCGGACAGGAGGAGAGCAGTACTTC,TRBV9,TRBD1,NA,TRBJ2-7
CSVEDRQNYGYTF,TGCAGCGTTGAAGATAGACAGAACTATGGCTACACCTTC,TRBV29-1,NA,few,TRBJ1-2
CASSPGRAYGYTF,TGTGCCAGCAGTCCGGGGCGCGCCTATGGCTACACCTTC,TRBV28,NA,NA,TRBJ1-2
CASSGRRTSVQETQYF,TGTGCCAGCAGCGGACGACGGACTAGCGTACAAGAGACCCAGTACTTC,TRBV5-4,TRBD2,few,TRBJ2-5
CSVVGGGASGANVLTF,TGCAGCGTTGTAGGGGGCGGTGCGTCTGGGGCCAACGTCCTGACTTTC,TRBV29-1,TRBD1,many,TRBJ2-6
CASSPIGGRAYNEQFF,TGCGCCAGCAGCCCTATCGGCGGGAGGGCCTACAATGAGCAGTTCTTC,TRBV4-1,TRBD2,NA,TRBJ2-1
CASSQVPGYEQYF,TGTGCCAGCAGCCAAGTGCCGGGCTACGAGCAGTACTTC,TRBV14,NA,few,TRBJ2-7
CASSQRPGAGYEQYF,TGCGCCAGCAGCCAACGCCCGGGGGCGGGGTACGAGCAGTACTTC,TRBV4-3,NA,NA,TRBJ2-7
CAISGTSGRGETQYF,TGTGCCATCAGTGGGACTAGCGGGAGAGGAGAGACCCAGTACTTC,TRBV10-3,TRBD2,NA,TRBJ2-5
CASSQRDRGDTQYF,TGTGCCAGCAGCCAACGGGACAGGGGGGATACGCAGTATTTT,TRBV11-2,TRBD1,few,TRBJ2-3
CAMQGTYGELFF,TGTGCCATGCAGGGGACATACGGGGAGCTGTTTTTT,TRBV10-3,NA,NA,TRBJ2-2
CASAREGYYGYTF,TGTGCCAGCGCCCGTGAGGGCTACTATGGCTACACCTTC,TRBV9,NA,few,TRBJ1-2
CASSPQTGEWSEQYF,TGTGCCAGCAGCCCTCAGACAGGGGAGTGGTCCGAGCAGTACTTC,TRBV7-2,TRBD1,NA,TRBJ2-7